One and the same sample provided the 27 T cell receptor beta chains below, sequenced in a study of blood T cell repertoires in COVID-19. TCRdb keeps only in-frame clones here, not all; method: immunoSEQ multiplex PCR. Seen here are roughly 340,000 clones, approximately 89% observed once, and the top ten hold approximately 1.9%. The specimen was PBMCs or T cells enriched from blood (not recorded which). The origin of the receptors is a man aged 35-49 years in a cohort exposed to, infected with or recovered from COVID-19 (not recorded which).

For the CDR3, the DNA is TGCGCCAGCAGCTCGAAGGGACAGGGAGGGGCACCCCTCCACTTT. It is translated as CASSSKGQGGAPLHF. This chain links TRBV5-1 with TRBJ1-6; 9 nucleotides match TRBD1. Trimming at V came to 3 bases and at J to 11 bases, leaving 9 bases not matched to a gene. Germline lookup yields CDR1 SGHRS and CDR2 YFSETQ. This CDR3 region has 15 residues.

This clone was observed a few times. This chain joins TRBV7-9 and TRBJ2-2; 7 positions agree with TRBD2. CDR3 length: 14 amino acids. Per germline, CDR1 SEHNR and CDR2 FQNEAQ (reference sequence). The V gene end was trimmed by 10 bases and the J gene end by 6 bases; junction bases not matched to a gene: 11. The CDR3 region has the DNA TGTGCCACCGAGGCCCGGGGGGAATCCGGGGAGCTGTTTTTT. As protein: CATEARGESGELFF.

The chain is built from TRBV28 and TRBJ2-5, with D unclear. The CDR3 is 12 residues long. CDR1 MDHEN and CDR2 SYDVKM come from the germline V gene. Trimming took off 2 bases at V and 7 bases at J, with 8 bases between the two ends. This chain's CDR3 is CASSLIGGTQYF. The DNA of the CDR3 is TGTGCCAGCAGTTTAATTGGCGGGACCCAGTACTTC.

The chain recombines TRBV27 with TRBJ1-4; TRBD1 might be the D (6 bases). The CDR3 loop spans 13 amino acids. Germline lookup yields CDR1 MNHEY and CDR2 SMNVEV (reference sequence). Deletions cut 7 bases from V and 6 bases from J, with 12 bases between. As DNA, the CDR3 is TGTGCCAGCAAAACAGGGAGGGATGAAAAACTGTTTTTT. It codes for CASKTGRDEKLFF.

The chain carries TRBV5-1 and TRBJ2-6; the D is unclear. The CDR3 runs 15 residues. CDR1 and CDR2 from the germline V gene are SGHRS and YFSETQ. Trimming took 4 bases from V and 0 from J, leaving 8 bases between them. Here the CDR3 reads CASSIQSSGANVLTF. The CDR3 region has the DNA TGCGCCAGCAGCATACAGAGCTCTGGGGCCAACGTCCTGACTTTC. The complete variable domain, with remaining parts taken from reference TRBV5-1 and TRBJ2-6, reads KAGVTQTPRYLIKTRGQQVTLSCSPISGHRSVSWYQQTPGQGLQFLFEYFSETQRNKGNFPGRFSGRQFSNSRSEMNVSTLELGDSALYLCASSIQSSGANVLTFGAGSRLTVL.

The chain uses TRBV6-5 and TRBJ2-3; 9 nucleotides agree with TRBD1. The length of the CDR3 is 16 residues. The germline V gene has CDR1 MNHEY and CDR2 SVGAGI. Trimming cost V 4 bases and J 3 bases; bases outside gene matches: 8. CDR3 DNA: TGTGCCAGCAGTTCAACAGGGGGCAAAGGGACAGATACGCAGTATTTT. Translation: CASSSTGGKGTDTQYF.

The rearrangement uses TRBV19 and TRBJ1-5, with D perhaps TRBD1 (5 bases). CDR3 length: 15 amino acids. In germline, CDR1 is LNHDA, CDR2 SQIVND (reference sequence). Trimming removed 3 bases from V and 4 bases from J, with 13 bases in between. CDR3 in DNA: TGTGCCAGTAGTATCCCGGGGAGGGGTAATCAGCCCCAGCATTTT. Translated, it gives CASSIPGRGNQPQHF.

The V call is TRBV28, the J call TRBJ1-1; D possibly corresponds to TRBD1 (5 bases). This CDR3 has 15 residues. Between the trimmed V and J ends, which lost 6 bases and 1 base, there was a span of 15 bases. The germline gives CDR1 MDHEN, CDR2 SYDVKM. The CDR3, as DNA: TGTGCCAGCAGACTACCCGGCGGGGGGAACACTGAAGCTTTCTTT. Translated: CASRLPGGGNTEAFF.

The chain joins TRBV5-1 to TRBJ2-3, with TRBD2 identical over 9 bases. Germline V gene lookup returns CDR1 SGHRS and CDR2 YFSETQ. V lost 4 bases to trimming and J lost 2 bases; unmatched junction nucleotides: 5. This CDR3 is built from 15 residues. Here the CDR3 reads CASSPRTSDTDTQYF. The CDR3 DNA reads TGCGCCAGCAGCCCGAGGACTAGCGACACAGATACGCAGTATTTT.

The chain uses TRBV20-1 and TRBJ2-5; D may be TRBD2 (6 bases). CDR1 is DFQATT and CDR2 is SNEGSKA in the germline V gene (reference sequence). V shed 3 bases and J shed 5 bases, with 22 bases lying between them. The CDR3 covers 16 residues. CDR3 region: CSASRRVRREGETQYF. In nucleotides, the CDR3 is TGCAGTGCTAGTCGCCGGGTTAGGCGGGAAGGGGAGACCCAGTACTTC.

This CDR3 is CASIGAREQYF. For the CDR3, the DNA is TGTGCCAGCATTGGGGCGAGGGAGCAGTACTTC. This chain links TRBV6-5 with TRBJ2-7, with D possibly matching TRBD1 (5 bases). Trimming cost V 7 bases and J 7 bases, with 11 bases left between them. Germline loops: CDR1 MNHEY, CDR2 SVGAGI. The CDR3 contains 11 residues.

V is TRBV27 and J is TRBJ1-5; D is unclear. V lost 0 bases and J lost 6, with 6 bases in between. This CDR3 is 13 amino acids long. In germline, CDR1 is MNHEY, CDR2 SMNVEV (reference sequence). The CDR3 coding sequence is TGTGCCAGCAGTTTATCGGCATCTCAGCCCCAGCATTTT. Translating gives CASSLSASQPQHF.

The chain links TRBV28 to TRBJ2-2, with a weak D call TRBD1 (5 bases). Germline CDR1 is MDHEN and CDR2 is SYDVKM. Trimming stripped 9 bases from V and 2 bases from J, with 13 bases between. The CDR3 runs to 14 residues. The DNA for the CDR3 is TGTGCCAGTCGCAGGCAGGGCAACACCGGGGAGCTGTTTTTT. It codes for CASRRQGNTGELFF.

This chain joins TRBV24-1 and TRBJ2-2; D call uncertain. This CDR3 comprises 14 residues. The germline gives CDR1 KGHDR, CDR2 SFDVKD. Trimming took 5 bases from V and 8 from J, leaving 14 bases between them. The CDR3 sequence is CATSGAALRGELFF. CDR3 coding DNA: TGTGCCACCAGTGGGGCAGCCCTCAGGGGGGAGCTGTTTTTT.

The chain is built from TRBV30 and TRBJ1-2; tentative D call: TRBD1 (6 bases). Germline loops: CDR1 GTSNPN, CDR2 SVGIG (reference sequence). V dropped 4 bases and J dropped 8 bases, with 14 bases sitting between them. CDR3 size: 12 residues. CDR3 nucleotide sequence: TGTGCCTGGACGCCAGGGGATATAGGCTACACCTTC. Translating gives CAWTPGDIGYTF.

The chain employs TRBV18 and TRBJ2-7; possibly TRBD1 for D (5 bases). This CDR3 has 14 residues. CDR1 and CDR2 from the germline V gene are KGHSH and LQKENI. V was pared by 5 bases and J by 3 bases, with 14 bases between. The CDR3 sequence is CASSSDRGNYEQYF. The CDR3 region has the DNA TGTGCCAGCTCATCCGACAGAGGTAACTACGAGCAGTACTTC.

The chain combines TRBV5-1 with TRBJ2-1; no definite D call. This CDR3 comprises 13 residues. Deletions cut 0 bases from V and 5 bases from J, with 6 bases between. The germline gives CDR1 SGHRS, CDR2 YFSETQ. CDR3 protein: CASSLVANNEQFF. CDR3 coding DNA: TGCGCCAGCAGCTTGGTGGCCAACAATGAGCAGTTCTTC.

The J gene is TRBJ2-1, the V gene TRBV7-9; TRBD2 aligns across 8 bases. Germline V CDR1 and CDR2: SEHNR, FQNEAQ (reference sequence). CDR3 size: 14 residues. V lost 5 bases, J lost 5 bases, and 5 bases stayed unmatched. DNA for the CDR3: TGTGCCAGCAGCATGACTAGCGTTGACAATGAGCAGTTCTTC. This gives the protein CASSMTSVDNEQFF.

This chain links TRBV13 with TRBJ1-6, with TRBD1 matching 8 bases. V lost 5 bases and J lost 7; bases outside the gene matches: 4. This CDR3 contains 14 residues. Germline V gives CDR1 PRHDT, CDR2 FYEKMQ (reference sequence). The CDR3 loop reads CASSPGQDNSPLHF. CDR3 coding DNA: TGTGCCAGCAGCCCGGGACAGGACAATTCACCCCTCCACTTT.

The chain is built from TRBV11-1 and TRBJ1-1; 8 nucleotides match TRBD1. Unmatched junction bases numbered 5, after V lost 3 bases and J lost 5 bases. CDR1 and CDR2 from the germline V gene are SGHAT and FQDESV (reference sequence). The CDR3 sequence is 14 residues long. The CDR3 DNA follows: TGTGCCAGCAGCTTGAACAGGGGGAGTACTGAAGCTTTCTTT. Protein: CASSLNRGSTEAFF. The variable domain in full, completed from reference TRBV11-1 and TRBJ1-1, reads EAEVAQSPRYKITEKSQAVAFWCDPISGHATLYWYRQILGQGPELLVQFQDESVVDDSQLPKDRFSAERLKGVDSTLKIQPAELGDSAMYLCASSLNRGSTEAFFGQGTRLTVV.

The rearrangement joins TRBV6-5 to TRBJ2-2; D gene unclear. Germline CDR1 is MNHEY and CDR2 is SVGAGI. V lost 5 bases, J lost 3 bases, and 7 bases lay in between. This CDR3 has 13 amino acids. The CDR3 is CASSTVYTGELFF. CDR3 in DNA: TGTGCCAGCAGTACAGTCTACACCGGGGAGCTGTTTTTT.

This chain uses TRBV6-5 with TRBJ1-1; 9 nucleotides align to TRBD1. The CDR3 covers 14 residues. CDR1 MNHEY and CDR2 SVGAGI come from the germline V gene. After removal of 2 bases from V and 5 bases from J, the junction contained 3 bases not matched to a gene. The CDR3 loop reads CASSYGTGRTEAFF. The CDR3 coding sequence is TGTGCCAGCAGTTACGGGACAGGGCGGACTGAAGCTTTCTTT.

Notes on this clone: Relative to the germline gene, one junction end is altered; a read error may explain this. The chain employs TRBV28 and TRBJ1-1; no clear D gene. This CDR3 is 10 amino acids long. Germline lookup yields CDR1 MDHEN and CDR2 SYDVKM. The CDR3 spells CASFNSEAFF. The CDR3 region has the DNA TGTGCCAGCTTTAACAGTGAAGCTTTCTTT.

As concerns this clone: The sample holds other DNA sequences that translate to the same CDR3. The V gene is TRBV5-1, the J gene TRBJ2-2; D is perhaps TRBD2 (5 bases). CDR1 is SGHRS and CDR2 is YFSETQ in the germline V gene. This CDR3 contains 14 residues. V shed 2 bases and J shed 7 bases, with 12 bases lying between them. This CDR3 reads CASSLGLASGELFF. The CDR3 region has the DNA TGCGCCAGCAGCTTAGGCCTAGCCAGCGGGGAGCTGTTTTTT.

This chain joins TRBV2 and TRBJ1-2, with D uncertain. The V and J ends lost 4 bases and 3 bases respectively, with 6 bases between them. The CDR3 spans 12 residues. Germline V CDR1 and CDR2: SNHLY, FYNNEI. CDR3 sequence reads: CASSGADYGYTF. The CDR3 region has the DNA TGTGCCAGCAGTGGTGCAGACTATGGCTACACCTTC.

The chain is built from TRBV3-1 (or the pseudogene TRBV3-2) and TRBJ1-2; 9 bases align to TRBD1. This CDR3 spans 16 amino acids. Germline V CDR1 and CDR2: LGHDT, YNNKEL (reference sequence). V dropped 1 base and J dropped 5; count of bases not matched to a gene: 8. The CDR3, as DNA: TGTGCCAGCAGCCAAGTGAAGGGACAGGGAGGGTATGGCTACACCTTC. Residues: CASSQVKGQGGYGYTF.

The chain is built from TRBV3-1 (or the pseudogene TRBV3-2) and TRBJ2-3; possible D gene TRBD1, 5 bases. The CDR3 totals 16 residues. V was clipped by 3 bases and J by 0 bases, with 13 bases between them. Germline V gene lookup returns CDR1 LGHDT and CDR2 YNNKEL (reference sequence). In DNA, the CDR3 is TGTGCCAGCAGCCATTGGGGCGGCACTAGCACAGATACGCAGTATTTT. Its translation is CASSHWGGTSTDTQYF.